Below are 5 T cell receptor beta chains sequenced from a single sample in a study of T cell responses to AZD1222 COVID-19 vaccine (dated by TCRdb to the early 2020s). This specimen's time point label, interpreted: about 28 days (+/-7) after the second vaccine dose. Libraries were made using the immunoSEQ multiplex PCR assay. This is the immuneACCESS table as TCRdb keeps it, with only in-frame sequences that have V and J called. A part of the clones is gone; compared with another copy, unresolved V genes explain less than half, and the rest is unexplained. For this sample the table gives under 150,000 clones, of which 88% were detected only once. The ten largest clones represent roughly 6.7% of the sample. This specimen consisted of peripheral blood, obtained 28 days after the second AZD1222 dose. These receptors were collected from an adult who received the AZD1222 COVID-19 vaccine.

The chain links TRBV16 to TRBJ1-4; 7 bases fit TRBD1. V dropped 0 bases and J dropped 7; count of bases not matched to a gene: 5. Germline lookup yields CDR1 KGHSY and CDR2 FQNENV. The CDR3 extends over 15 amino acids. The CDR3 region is CASSQSGRGSEKLFF. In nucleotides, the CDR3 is TGTGCCAGCAGCCAATCGGGCAGGGGGAGTGAAAAACTGTTTTTT.

The CDR3 coding sequence is TGTGCCAGCAGCGCCGGAGGGGCCTCCGGTCAGAATGAGCAGTTCTTC. It codes for CASSAGGASGQNEQFF. V is TRBV9 and J is TRBJ2-1; weak D call: TRBD2 (6 bases). The V end lost 3 bases, the J end lost 7 bases, and 20 bases lay between the germline ends. This CDR3 spans 16 amino acids. Germline CDR1 SGDLS, CDR2 YYNGEE. Looking up the rest from reference TRBV9 and TRBJ2-1 gives the full variable domain: DSGVTQTPKHLITATGQRVTLRCSPRSGDLSVYWYQQSLDQGLQFLIQYYNGEERAKGNILERFSAQQFPDLHSELNLSSLELGDSALYFCASSAGGASGQNEQFFGPGTRLTVL.

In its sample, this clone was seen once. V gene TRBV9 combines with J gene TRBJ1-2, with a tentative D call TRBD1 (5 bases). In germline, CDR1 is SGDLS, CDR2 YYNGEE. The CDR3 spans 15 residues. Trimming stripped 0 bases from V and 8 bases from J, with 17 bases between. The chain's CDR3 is CASSVGVRPGSGYTF. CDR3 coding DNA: TGTGCCAGCAGCGTAGGGGTTCGGCCAGGGTCCGGCTACACCTTC.

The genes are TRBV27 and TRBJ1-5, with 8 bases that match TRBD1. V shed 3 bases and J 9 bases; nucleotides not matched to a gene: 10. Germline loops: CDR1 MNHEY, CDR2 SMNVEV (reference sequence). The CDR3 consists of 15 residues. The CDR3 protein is CASSFTGGVSTPQHF. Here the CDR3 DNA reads TGTGCCAGCAGTTTTACAGGGGGAGTCTCCACGCCCCAGCATTTT.

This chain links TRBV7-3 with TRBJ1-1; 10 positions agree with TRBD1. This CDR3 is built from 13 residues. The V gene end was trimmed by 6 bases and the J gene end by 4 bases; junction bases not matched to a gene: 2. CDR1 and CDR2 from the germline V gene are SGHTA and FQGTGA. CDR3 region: CASSRTGGTEAFF. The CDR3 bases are TGTGCCAGCAGTCGGACAGGGGGCACTGAAGCTTTCTTT.